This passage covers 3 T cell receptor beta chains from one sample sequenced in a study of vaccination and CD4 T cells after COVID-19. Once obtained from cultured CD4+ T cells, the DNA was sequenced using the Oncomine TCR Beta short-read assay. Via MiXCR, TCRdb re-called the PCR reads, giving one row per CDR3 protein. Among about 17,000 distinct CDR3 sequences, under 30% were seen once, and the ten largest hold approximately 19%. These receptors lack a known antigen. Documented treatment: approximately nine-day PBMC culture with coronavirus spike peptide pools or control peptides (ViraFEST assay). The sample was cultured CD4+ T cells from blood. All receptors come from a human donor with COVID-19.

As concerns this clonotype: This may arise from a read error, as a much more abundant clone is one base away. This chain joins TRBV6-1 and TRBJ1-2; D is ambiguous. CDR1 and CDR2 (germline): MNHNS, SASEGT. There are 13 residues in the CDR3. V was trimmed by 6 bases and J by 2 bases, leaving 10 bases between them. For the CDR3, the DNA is TGTGCCAGCAGCGTAAGCGGCAACTATGGCTACACCTTC. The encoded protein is CASSVSGNYGYTF.

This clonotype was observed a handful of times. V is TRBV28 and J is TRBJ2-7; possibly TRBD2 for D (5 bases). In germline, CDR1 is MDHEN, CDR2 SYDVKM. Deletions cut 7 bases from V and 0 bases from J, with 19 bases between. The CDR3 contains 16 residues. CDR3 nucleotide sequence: TGTGCCAGCATGAGGGTTCGTGGGGTTGCCTCCTACGAGCAGTACTTC. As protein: CASMRVRGVASYEQYF.

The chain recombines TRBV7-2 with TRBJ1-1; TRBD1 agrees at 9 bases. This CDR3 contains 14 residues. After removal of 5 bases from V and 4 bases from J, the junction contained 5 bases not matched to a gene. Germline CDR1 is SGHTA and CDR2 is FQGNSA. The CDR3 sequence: CASSLGQGSTEAFF. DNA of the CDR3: TGTGCCAGCAGCCTCGGACAGGGGAGCACTGAAGCTTTCTTT.